This TCR beta chain was captured in a study of T cells in Graves' hyperthyroidism and ophthalmopathy. The germline gives CDR1 SQVTM, CDR2 ANQGSEA. Trimming took 6 bases from V and 1 from J, leaving 6 bases between them. This CDR3 is built from 12 residues. This clonotype was seen only a few times. Amplified TCR beta CDR3 regions derived from RNA transcripts. HTBI primers were used for first-round RT-PCR of the TCR CDR3. TCRdb processed the multiplex PCR reads anew with MiXCR; each CDR3 protein has one entry. The table shows some 700,000 distinct CDR3 sequences, with 15% to 20% occurring only once. The sequencing sample was made of blood. This sequence originates from a man aged 45-65 years with Graves' hyperthyroidism. The J gene is TRBJ2-2, the V gene TRBV29-1, with D uncertain. CDR3 in amino acids: CSVEQNTGELFF. CDR3 DNA: TGCAGCGTAGAGCAGAACACCGGGGAGCTGTTTTTT.